This T cell receptor beta chain was sequenced during a study of human T cells and chemical hapten exposure. J was trimmed by 1 base and V by 1 base; bases with no gene match: 0. This CDR3 is built from 15 residues. As to time point: pre-sensitization, week 0. Stated treatment: therapeutic diphenylcyclopropenone sensitization with weekly scalp DPC. MiXCR, applied by TCRdb to the RACE reads, yields one record per CDR3 protein. The top ten hold 2.8% of the sample, which has about 120,000 distinct CDR3 sequences, about 14% seen once. The chain carries TRBV12-3 or TRBV12-4 and TRBJ2-5; TRBD1 matches 10 bases. The material sequenced was whole blood, taken in connection with sensitization to the hapten diphenylcyclopropenone (DPC). The TCR comes from a woman younger than 30 with alopecia areata. Some clones in this sample may be carry-over from other donors' samples. CDR3: CASSLGTGGQETQYF. CDR3 sequence (DNA): TGTGCCAGCAGTTTAGGGACAGGGGGCCAAGAGACCCAGTACTTC.